A single TCR beta chain is shown here with its context. The data were taken from a study of blood T cell repertoires in COVID-19. Clones were read by immunoSEQ multiplex PCR, and TCRdb kept only the in-frame ones, dropping some. This table holds some 460,000 clones, roughly nine tenths found once. Germline CDR1 is SGHAT and CDR2 is FQNNGV. The CDR3 runs 16 residues. V was trimmed by 4 bases and J by 7 bases, leaving 20 bases between them. The sample consisted of PBMCs or T cells enriched from blood (not recorded which). The TCR comes from a woman aged 18-35 years who had recovered from COVID-19. This chain connects TRBV11-2 to TRBJ1-3; D might be TRBD1 (5 bases). The CDR3, as DNA: TGTGCCAGCAGCTGGCTAGGACAAGTGGGCCGGAACACCATATATTTT. Its protein product is CASSWLGQVGRNTIYF.